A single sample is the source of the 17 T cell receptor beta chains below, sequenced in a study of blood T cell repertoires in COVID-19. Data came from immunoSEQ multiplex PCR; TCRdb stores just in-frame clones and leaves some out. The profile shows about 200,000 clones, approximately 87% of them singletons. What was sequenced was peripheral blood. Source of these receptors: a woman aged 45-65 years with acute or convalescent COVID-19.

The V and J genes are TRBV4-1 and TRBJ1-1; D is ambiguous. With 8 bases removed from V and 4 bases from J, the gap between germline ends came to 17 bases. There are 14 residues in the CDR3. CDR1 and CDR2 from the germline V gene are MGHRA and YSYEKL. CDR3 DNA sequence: TGCGCCAGCGTCCGGGCCAGCGGAGTCACTGAAGCTTTCTTT. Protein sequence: CASVRASGVTEAFF.

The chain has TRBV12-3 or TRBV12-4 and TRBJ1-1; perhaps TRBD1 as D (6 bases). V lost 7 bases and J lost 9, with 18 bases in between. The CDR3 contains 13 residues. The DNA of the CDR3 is TGTGCCAGCATTCCAAATTCCGGGACACAAGCTTTCTTT. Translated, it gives CASIPNSGTQAFF.

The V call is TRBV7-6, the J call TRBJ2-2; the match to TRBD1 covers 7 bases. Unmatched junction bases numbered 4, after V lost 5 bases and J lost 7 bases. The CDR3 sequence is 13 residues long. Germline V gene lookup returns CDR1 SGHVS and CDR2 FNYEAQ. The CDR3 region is CASSDNRGGELFF. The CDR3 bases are TGTGCCAGCAGCGACAACAGGGGCGGGGAGCTGTTTTTT.

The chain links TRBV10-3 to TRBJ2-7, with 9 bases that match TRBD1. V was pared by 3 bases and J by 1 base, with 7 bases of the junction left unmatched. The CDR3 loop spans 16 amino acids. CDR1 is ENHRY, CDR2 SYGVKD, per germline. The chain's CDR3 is CAISDSDRGESYEQYF. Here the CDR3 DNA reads TGTGCCATCAGTGATTCGGACAGGGGAGAATCCTACGAGCAGTACTTC.

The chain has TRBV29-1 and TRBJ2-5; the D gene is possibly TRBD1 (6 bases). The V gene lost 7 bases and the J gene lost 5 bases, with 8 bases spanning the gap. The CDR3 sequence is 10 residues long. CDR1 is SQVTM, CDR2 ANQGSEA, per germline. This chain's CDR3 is CSAGQETQYF. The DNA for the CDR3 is TGCAGCGCCGGACAGGAGACCCAGTACTTC.

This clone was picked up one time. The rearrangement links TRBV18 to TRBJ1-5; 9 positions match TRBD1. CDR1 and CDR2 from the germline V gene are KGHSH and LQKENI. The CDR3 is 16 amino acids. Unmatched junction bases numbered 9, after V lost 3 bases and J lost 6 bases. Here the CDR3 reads CASSPGGQGFPQPQHF. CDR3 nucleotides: TGTGCCAGCTCACCGGGCGGACAGGGGTTTCCTCAGCCCCAGCATTTT.

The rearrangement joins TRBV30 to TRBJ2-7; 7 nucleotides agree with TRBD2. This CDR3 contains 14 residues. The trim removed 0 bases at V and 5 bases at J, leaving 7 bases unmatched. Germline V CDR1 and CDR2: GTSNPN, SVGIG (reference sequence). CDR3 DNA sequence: TGTGCCTGGAGTGTAAGGAGACTAGCCGACGAGCAGTACTTC. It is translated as CAWSVRRLADEQYF.

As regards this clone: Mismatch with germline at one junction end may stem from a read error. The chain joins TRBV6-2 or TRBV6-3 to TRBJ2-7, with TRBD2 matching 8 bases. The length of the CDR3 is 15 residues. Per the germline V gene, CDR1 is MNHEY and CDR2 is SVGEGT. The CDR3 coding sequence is TGTGCCAGCAGTTACTCGAGAGGCGGGGGGACCTATCAGGAATTC. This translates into CASSYSRGGGTYQEF.

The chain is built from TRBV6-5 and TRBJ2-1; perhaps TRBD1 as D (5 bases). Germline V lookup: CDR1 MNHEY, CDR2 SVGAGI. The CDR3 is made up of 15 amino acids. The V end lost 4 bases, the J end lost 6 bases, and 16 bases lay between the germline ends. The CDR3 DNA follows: TGTGCCAGCAGTTCCACAGGTCCGATCCCCAATGAGCAGTTCTTC. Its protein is CASSSTGPIPNEQFF.

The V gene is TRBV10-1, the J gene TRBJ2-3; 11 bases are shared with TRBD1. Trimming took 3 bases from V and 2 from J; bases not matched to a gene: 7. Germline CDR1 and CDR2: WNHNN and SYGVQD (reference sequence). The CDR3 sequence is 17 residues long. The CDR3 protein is CASSDRGQGAPTDTQYF. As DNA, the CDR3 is TGCGCCAGCAGTGATCGTGGACAGGGGGCCCCCACAGATACGCAGTATTTT.

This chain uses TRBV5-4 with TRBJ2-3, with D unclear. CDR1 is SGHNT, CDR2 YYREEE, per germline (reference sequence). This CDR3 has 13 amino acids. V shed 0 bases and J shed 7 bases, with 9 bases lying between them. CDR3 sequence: CASSLDSLYTQYF. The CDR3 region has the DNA TGTGCCAGCAGCTTGGACTCTTTGTATACGCAGTATTTT.

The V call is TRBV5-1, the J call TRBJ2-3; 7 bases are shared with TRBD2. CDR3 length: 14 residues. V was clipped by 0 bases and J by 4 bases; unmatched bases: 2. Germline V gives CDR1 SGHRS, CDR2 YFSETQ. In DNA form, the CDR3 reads TGCGCCAGCAGCTTGGTGGGGGGGGCAGATACGCAGTATTTT. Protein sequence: CASSLVGGADTQYF.

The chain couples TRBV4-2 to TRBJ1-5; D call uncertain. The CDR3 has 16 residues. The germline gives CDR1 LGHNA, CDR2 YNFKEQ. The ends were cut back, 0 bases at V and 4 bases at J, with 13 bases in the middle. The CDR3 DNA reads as TGTGCCAGCAGCCAAGAGGGAGGGCCGGGAAATCAGCCCCAGCATTTT. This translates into CASSQEGGPGNQPQHF.

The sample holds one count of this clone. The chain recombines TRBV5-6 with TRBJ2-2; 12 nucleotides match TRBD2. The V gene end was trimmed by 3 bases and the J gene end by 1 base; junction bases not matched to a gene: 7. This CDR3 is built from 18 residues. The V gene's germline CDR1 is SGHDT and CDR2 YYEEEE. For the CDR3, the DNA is TGTGCCAGCAGCTCTTTGACTAGCGGGAGTGAGAACACCGGGGAGCTGTTTTTT. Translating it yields CASSSLTSGSENTGELFF.

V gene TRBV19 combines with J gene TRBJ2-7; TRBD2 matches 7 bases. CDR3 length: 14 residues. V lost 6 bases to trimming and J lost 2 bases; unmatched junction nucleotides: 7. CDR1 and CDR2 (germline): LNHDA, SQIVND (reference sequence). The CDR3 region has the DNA TGTGCCAGTAGGGCTGGCGGGAGCACCTACGAGCAGTACTTC. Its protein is CASRAGGSTYEQYF.

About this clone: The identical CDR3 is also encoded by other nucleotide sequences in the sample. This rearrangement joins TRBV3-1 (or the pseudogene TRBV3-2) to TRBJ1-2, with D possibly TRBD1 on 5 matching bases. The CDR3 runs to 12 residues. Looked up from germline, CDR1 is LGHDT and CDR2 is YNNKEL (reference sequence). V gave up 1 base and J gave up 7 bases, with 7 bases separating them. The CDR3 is CASSQAGGGYTF. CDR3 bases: TGTGCCAGCAGCCAAGCGGGGGGTGGCTACACCTTC.

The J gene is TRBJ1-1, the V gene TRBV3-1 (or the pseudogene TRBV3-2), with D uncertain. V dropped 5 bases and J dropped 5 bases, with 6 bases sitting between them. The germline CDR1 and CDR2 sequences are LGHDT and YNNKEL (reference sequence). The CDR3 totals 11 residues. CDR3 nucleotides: TGTGCCAGCAGCGGCCGTACTGAAGCTTTCTTT. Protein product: CASSGRTEAFF.